This record covers a single T cell receptor beta chain. V was clipped by 8 bases and J by 5 bases; unmatched bases: 8. The CDR3 covers 13 residues. Germline V gene sequence: CDR1 MNHEY, CDR2 SMNVEV (reference sequence). This sample stems from a study of blood T cell repertoires in COVID-19. In the source study's methods: Amplification of reference gene primers was used by the study to estimate nucleated cell counts. Clones were sequenced by immunoSEQ multiplex PCR, and TCRdb holds only the in-frame ones, with some missing. From that table come the V and J calls and clone size; the DNA was used to work out D and trimming. The sample consists of 300,000 to 450,000 clones, around 87% of them appearing once.

Input material: peripheral blood. The TCR sequence derives from a woman aged 30 to 39 with COVID-19, enrolled during active disease. This sequence joins TRBV27 and TRBJ2-7; 8 bases are shared with TRBD1. CDR3 in amino acids: CASVGRGRNEQYF. As DNA, the CDR3 is TGTGCCAGCGTTGGCAGGGGGCGAAACGAGCAGTACTTC.